The 8 T cell receptor beta chains listed next were all sequenced from one sample in a study of blood T cell repertoires in COVID-19. TCRdb keeps only in-frame clones here, not all; method: immunoSEQ multiplex PCR. Among more than 85,000 clones listed, almost 90% were seen once. The specimen sequenced was peripheral blood. These receptors were collected from a man between 45 and 60 years old with COVID-19, enrolled during active disease.

V gene TRBV7-2 combines with J gene TRBJ1-2, with D perhaps TRBD1 (5 bases). The CDR3 length is 13 residues. Trimming stripped 1 base from V and 5 bases from J, with 8 bases between. Germline V gene data show CDR1 as SGHTA and CDR2 as FQGNSA. In DNA form, the CDR3 reads TGTGCCAGCAGCTTAGTGAAGGGGTATGGCTACACCTTC. Protein sequence: CASSLVKGYGYTF.

This sequence joins TRBV28 and TRBJ2-7; tentatively, D is TRBD1 (5 bases). CDR1 and CDR2 (germline): MDHEN, SYDVKM. CDR3 length: 15 amino acids. V shed 6 bases and J shed 2 bases, with 17 bases lying between them. The CDR3 protein is CASSPPDSEAYEQYF. In DNA form, the CDR3 reads TGTGCCAGCAGCCCACCTGACAGTGAAGCCTACGAGCAGTACTTC.

The rearrangement uses TRBV6-4 and TRBJ2-2; 10 positions match TRBD1. With 8 bases clipped from V and 5 bases from J, the junction kept 5 bases outside the gene matches. Per germline, CDR1 MRHNA and CDR2 SNTAGT. The CDR3 has 14 amino acids. CDR3: CASSRQGATGELFF. DNA of the CDR3: TGTGCCAGCTCTAGACAGGGGGCAACCGGGGAGCTGTTTTTT.

The CDR3 coding sequence is TGCGCCAGCAGCTCCCCCTGGGGAGGGGAGACCCAGTACTTC. Its protein product is CASSSPWGGETQYF. V and J are TRBV5-1 and TRBJ2-5, with TRBD2 matching over 7 bases. J gave up 5 bases and V 3 bases, and 7 bases lay outside the gene matches. The CDR3 is made up of 14 amino acids. The V gene's germline CDR1 is SGHRS and CDR2 YFSETQ. Together with reference TRBV5-1 and TRBJ2-5, the CDR3 gives the full variable domain: KAGVTQTPRYLIKTRGQQVTLSCSPISGHRSVSWYQQTPGQGLQFLFEYFSETQRNKGNFPGRFSGRQFSNSRSEMNVSTLELGDSALYLCASSSPWGGETQYFGPGTRLLVL.

The V and J genes are TRBV21-1 and TRBJ1-5; no check of the table's D call, TRBD1, against the DNA was made. TRBV21-1 is a known pseudogene. This CDR3 is built from 18 residues. This CDR3 is CASSFGRRGRLSNQPQHF. CDR3 coding DNA: TGTGCCAGCAGCTTTGGGCGGAGGGGGCGGCTAAGCAATCAGCCCCAGCATTTT.

CDR3 protein: CASSLDRGPEKLFF. DNA for the CDR3: TGTGCCAGCAGCTTAGACAGGGGCCCCGAAAAACTGTTTTTT. The rearrangement uses TRBV7-2 and TRBJ1-4, with 7 bases identical to TRBD1. The V segment lost 1 base and the J segment 8 bases; nucleotides outside the gene matches: 4. CDR1 is SGHTA, CDR2 FQGNSA, per germline. The CDR3 sequence is 14 residues long.

The rearrangement uses TRBV4-1 and TRBJ2-7; possible D gene TRBD2, 6 bases. The CDR3 has 17 amino acids. V was trimmed by 3 bases and J by 1 base, leaving 19 bases between them. Germline assignment: CDR1 MGHRA and CDR2 YSYEKL. CDR3 in amino acids: CASSQEPGLSGSYEQYF. In DNA, the CDR3 is TGCGCCAGCAGCCAGGAACCTGGCCTTAGCGGATCCTACGAGCAGTACTTC.

The V gene is TRBV6-5, the J gene TRBJ1-3; D is unclear. The ends were cut back, 6 bases at V and 2 bases at J, with 5 bases in the middle. Germline CDR1 is MNHEY and CDR2 is SVGAGI. The CDR3 loop spans 12 amino acids. CDR3 bases: TGTGCCAGCAGAGCCCCTGGAAACACCATATATTTT. It encodes CASRAPGNTIYF.